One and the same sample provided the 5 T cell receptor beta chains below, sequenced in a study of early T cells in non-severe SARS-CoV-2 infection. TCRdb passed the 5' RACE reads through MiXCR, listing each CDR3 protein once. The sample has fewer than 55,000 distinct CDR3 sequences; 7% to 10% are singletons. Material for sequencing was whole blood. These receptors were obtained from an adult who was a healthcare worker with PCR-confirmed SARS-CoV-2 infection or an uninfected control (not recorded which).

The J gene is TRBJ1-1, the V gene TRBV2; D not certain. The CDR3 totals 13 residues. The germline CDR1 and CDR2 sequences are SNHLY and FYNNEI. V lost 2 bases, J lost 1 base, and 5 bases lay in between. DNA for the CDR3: TGTGCCAGCAGTGAATCGTCGAACACTGAAGCTTTCTTT. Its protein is CASSESSNTEAFF.

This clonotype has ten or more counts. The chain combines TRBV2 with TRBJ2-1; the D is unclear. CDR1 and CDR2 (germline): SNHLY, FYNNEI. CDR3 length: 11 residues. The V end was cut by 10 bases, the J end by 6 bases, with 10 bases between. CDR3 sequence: CATPSGNEQFF. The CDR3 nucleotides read TGTGCCACACCATCGGGCAATGAGCAGTTCTTC.

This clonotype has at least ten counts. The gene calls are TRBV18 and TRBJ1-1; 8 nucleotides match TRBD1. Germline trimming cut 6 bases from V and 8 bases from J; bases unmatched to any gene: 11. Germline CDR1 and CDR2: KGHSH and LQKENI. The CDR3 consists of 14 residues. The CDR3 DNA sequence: TGTGCCAGCTCCCCGGGACAGGTCCTCGAGGAAGCTTTCTTT. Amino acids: CASSPGQVLEEAFF.

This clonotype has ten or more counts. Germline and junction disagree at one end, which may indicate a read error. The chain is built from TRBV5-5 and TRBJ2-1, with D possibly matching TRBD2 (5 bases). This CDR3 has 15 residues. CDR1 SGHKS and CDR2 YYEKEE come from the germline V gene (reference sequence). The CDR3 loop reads CVSILGGSSPGEQFF. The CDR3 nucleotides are TGTGTCAGCATCCTGGGTGGGAGTTCCCCCGGGGAGCAGTTCTTC.

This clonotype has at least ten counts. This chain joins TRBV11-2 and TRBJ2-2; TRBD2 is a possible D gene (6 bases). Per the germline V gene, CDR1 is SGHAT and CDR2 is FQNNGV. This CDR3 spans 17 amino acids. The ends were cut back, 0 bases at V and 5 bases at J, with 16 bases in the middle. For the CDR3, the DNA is TGTGCCAGCAGCTTAGATTTGGAGGGCTCGACGACCGGGGAGCTGTTTTTT. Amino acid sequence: CASSLDLEGSTTGELFF.